Sequencing of this T cell receptor beta chain was carried out in a study of CD8+ T cells in alopecia areata. Following extraction, RNA underwent reverse transcription to cDNA, which served as the sequencing template. Using immunoSEQ multiplex PCR, the repertoire was profiled, and TCRdb retains in-frame clones only, with some absent. Of 190,000 or so clones listed, around 50% are singletons. Treatment in this sample: oral pan-JAK inhibitor, 5-10 mg twice daily. Germline assignment: CDR1 PRHDT and CDR2 FYEKMQ (reference sequence). This CDR3 is built from 16 residues. V lost 5 bases, J lost 0 bases, and 15 bases lay in between.

This sequence was found in a human donor with alopecia areata. V usage is TRBV13 and J usage is TRBJ2-3; weak D call: TRBD2 (5 bases). The starting material was CD8+ T cells sorted from blood, obtained at week 24, from a patient treated with tofacitinib. The CDR3, as DNA: TGTGCCAGCAGCCCAAAGCCAGCGGAGAGCACAGATACGCAGTATTTT. As protein: CASSPKPAESTDTQYF.